This TCR beta chain was profiled in a study of blood T cell repertoires in COVID-19 (dated by TCRdb to 2018 to 2020). Background on the whole study: Samples from collaborators originated in the United States, Italy and Spain and spanned both the acute and convalescent phases of COVID-19. The samples were drawn from two sources: the first 160 participants of the ongoing ImmuneRACE study, and over 950 subjects contributed by 6 global collaborators. Where available, HLA class I and class II types were obtained from metadata supplied by the sample provider rather than from assay-based typing. The repertoires were made available in a free public database intended to serve as a resource for research on the immune response to SARS-CoV-2. The dataset comprised deeply sampled blood TCRbeta repertoires from subjects exposed to, actively infected with, or recovered from COVID-19. A de-identified subject ID, COVID-19 status, age in years and sex were almost always included in the sample metadata. The material from the prospective study consisted of cDNA or gDNA derived from T cells, B-cell-depleted T cells, or PBMCs. On the study overall, not on this receptor specifically: The quantity of clinical and demographic metadata differed by source and by participant and was supplied without curation.

There are 14 amino acids in the CDR3, from cysteine to phenylalanine inclusive. The only DNA kept is the CDR3, 42 bases in frame from the first base. Based on the germline V gene (reference sequence), the CDR1 and CDR2 sequences are LNHNV and YYDKDF. V is shortened by 6 bases, J by 0 bases, and the region joining them spans 8 bases. As for this clone: The antigen it binds to is not known. No base-level quality is on record; no much larger clone is a single base apart.

At one collaborating source in Seattle, patients were enrolled during active infection and were followed longitudinally through the course of disease. Collaborating institutions collected whole blood in K2EDTA tubes following their own protocols. For TCRbeta analysis, collaborators shipped samples as frozen whole blood, isolated PBMCs, or DNA extracted from either of those sample types. TCRbeta CDR3 regions were amplified from genomic DNA using the immunoSEQ Assay, a bias-controlled multiplex PCR. In the authors' own workflow: Nucleated cell counts per sample were estimated from amplification of reference gene primers within the assay. To quantify the absolute abundance of each unique TCRbeta CDR3 rearrangement, sequence reads were collapsed and filtered. For each sample, productive Simpson clonality was calculated by taking the square root of Simpson's diversity index across productive rearrangements. Drawn from immuneACCESS, this table holds only the in-frame rearrangements with V and J called that TCRdb kept. Clones are partly lost; checked studies trace under half to an unresolved V gene and leave the rest unexplained. V and J calls and clone size are those listed in that table; D and trimming were worked out from the DNA. Counted in this sample were 330,000 or so clones; more than 70% of them appeared once. The ten largest make up around 3.9% of the sample.

Here the chain combines TRBV15 and TRBJ1-4, with the D gene not clear enough to name. Sequencing was performed on peripheral blood. This TCR was recovered from a woman in her sixties with COVID-19, enrolled during active disease. At the DNA level, the sequence is TGTGCCACCAGGTCTAGTGCAACTAATGAAAAACTGTTTTTT. Translated, this is CATRSSATNEKLFF. The CDR3, completed at both ends by the reference TRBV15 and TRBJ1-4 genes, gives the full variable domain DAMVIQNPRYQVTQFGKPVTLSCSQTLNHNVMYWYQQKSSQAPKLLFHYYDKDFNNEADTPDNFQSRRPNTSFCFLDIRSPGLGDTAMYLCATRSSATNEKLFFGSGTQLSVL.